These T cell receptor beta chains were read from a single sample in a study of naive and memory T cell subsets. TCRdb itself ran the UMI-ligation and nested PCR reads through MiXCR, one entry per CDR3 protein. The data hold 120,000 or so distinct CDR3 sequences, with 30% to 45% observed a single time. The specimen sequenced was central memory CD4+ T cells from blood. Receptors were obtained from a human donor in good health. The CDR3 runs from the conserved cysteine through the conserved F or W. The D gene is left open where the match is weak. The listing skips clone size in some rows; elsewhere it reads once, few, many or a size class.

d_gene: -
v_gene: TRBV9
len: 13
j_gene: TRBJ2-1
abundance: -
CDR3nt: TGTGCCAGCAGCGTAATAGGGACCAATGAGCAGTTCTTC
CDR3aa: CASSVIGTNEQFF

d_gene: -
v_gene: TRBV14
len: 15
j_gene: TRBJ2-3
abundance: -
CDR3nt: TGTGCCAGCAGCCCTTTAGTCCTCCACACAGATACGCAGTATTTT
CDR3aa: CASSPLVLHTDTQYF

d_gene: TRBD1
v_gene: TRBV11-2
len: 17
j_gene: TRBJ1-3
abundance: -
CDR3nt: TGTGCCAGCATGCGATCGGACAGGGGTGTGCGGGGAAACACCATATATTTT
CDR3aa: CASMRSDRGVRGNTIYF

d_gene: -
v_gene: TRBV20-1
len: 17
j_gene: TRBJ2-1
abundance: -
CDR3nt: TGCAGTGCTAGAGATGCCCCGGGGCGGAGCTCCTACAATGAGCAGTTCTTC
CDR3aa: CSARDAPGRSSYNEQFF

d_gene: -
v_gene: TRBV5-4
len: 16
j_gene: TRBJ2-6
abundance: -
CDR3nt: TGTGCCAGCAGACGGGACCTTAACTCTGGGGCCAACGTCCTGACTTTC
CDR3aa: CASRRDLNSGANVLTF

d_gene: -
v_gene: TRBV29-1
len: 12
j_gene: TRBJ2-7
abundance: many
CDR3nt: TGCAGCGTTGAAGATCATGGCGGGACCGATATCTTC
CDR3aa: CSVEDHGGTDIF

d_gene: -
v_gene: TRBV27
len: 15
j_gene: TRBJ2-1
abundance: few
CDR3nt: TGTGCCAGCAGTTCCCTCGGAACAGGTTTAAATGAGCAGTTCTTC
CDR3aa: CASSSLGTGLNEQFF

d_gene: -
v_gene: TRBV19
len: 15
j_gene: TRBJ2-7
abundance: -
CDR3nt: TGTGCCAGTAGTATAGTGTCGACAGGCAACTACGAGCAGTACTTC
CDR3aa: CASSIVSTGNYEQYF

d_gene: TRBD1
v_gene: TRBV7-8
len: 16
j_gene: TRBJ2-2
abundance: -
CDR3nt: TGTGCCAGCAGCTTTAGAACAGGGGGGAACACCGGGGAGCTGTTTTTT
CDR3aa: CASSFRTGGNTGELFF

d_gene: -
v_gene: TRBV30
len: 15
j_gene: TRBJ1-1
abundance: -
CDR3nt: TGTGCCTGGAGTGTAGGACTGGGCTCCGGGACTGAAGCTTTCTTT
CDR3aa: CAWSVGLGSGTEAFF

d_gene: -
v_gene: TRBV7-8
len: 13
j_gene: TRBJ2-3
abundance: -
CDR3nt: TGTGCCAGCAGCGGACGTAGCGTAGGTACGCAGTATTTT
CDR3aa: CASSGRSVGTQYF

d_gene: -
v_gene: TRBV6-4
len: 13
j_gene: TRBJ2-3
abundance: -
CDR3nt: TGTGCCAGCAGCGAGGCCTGGCAGGATACGCAGTATTTT
CDR3aa: CASSEAWQDTQYF

d_gene: -
v_gene: TRBV28
len: 18
j_gene: TRBJ2-4
abundance: -
CDR3nt: TGTGCCAGCAGATTGCGTTTATTCGGGGTGGGAGCCAAAAACATTCAGTACTTC
CDR3aa: CASRLRLFGVGAKNIQYF

d_gene: TRBD2
v_gene: TRBV27
len: 14
j_gene: TRBJ2-1
abundance: few
CDR3nt: TGTGCCAGCAGGGGTAGCGGGCCCTACAATGAGCAGTTCTTC
CDR3aa: CASRGSGPYNEQFF

d_gene: -
v_gene: TRBV15
len: 16
j_gene: TRBJ2-7
abundance: -
CDR3nt: TGTGCCACCAGCAGAGCGTCCTCCAAAGGGTCCTACGAGCAGTACTTC
CDR3aa: CATSRASSKGSYEQYF

d_gene: -
v_gene: TRBV5-4
len: 15
j_gene: TRBJ2-3
abundance: -
CDR3nt: TGTGCCAGCAGCTTGGGGGGTACTAGCACAGATACGCAGTATTTT
CDR3aa: CASSLGGTSTDTQYF

d_gene: -
v_gene: TRBV16
len: 11
j_gene: TRBJ2-2
abundance: medium-sized
CDR3nt: TGTGCCTCTCAAGCCACCGGGGAGCTGTTTTTT
CDR3aa: CASQATGELFF

d_gene: -
v_gene: TRBV20-1
len: 15
j_gene: TRBJ2-4
abundance: -
CDR3nt: TGCAGTGCTAGAGGGGACATGATTGCCAAAAACATTCAGTACTTC
CDR3aa: CSARGDMIAKNIQYF

d_gene: -
v_gene: TRBV20-1
len: 13
j_gene: TRBJ1-1
abundance: few
CDR3nt: TGCAGTGCCCCCCTCTTCCCTCAGACTGAAGCTTTCTTT
CDR3aa: CSAPLFPQTEAFF

d_gene: -
v_gene: TRBV12-3/TRBV12-4
len: 15
j_gene: TRBJ1-5
abundance: -
CDR3nt: TGTGCCAGCAGTTTATTGCGTACCCACAATCAGCCCCAGCATTTT
CDR3aa: CASSLLRTHNQPQHF

d_gene: -
v_gene: TRBV6-2/TRBV6-3
len: 16
j_gene: TRBJ1-5
abundance: few
CDR3nt: TGTGCCAGCAGTTACTCGATGAGGGGAGTCCATCAGCCCCAGCATTTT
CDR3aa: CASSYSMRGVHQPQHF

d_gene: TRBD1
v_gene: TRBV11-2
len: 16
j_gene: TRBJ2-2
abundance: -
CDR3nt: TGTGCCAGCAGCTTCGGACAGGGTGCGAACACCGGGGAGCTGTTTTTT
CDR3aa: CASSFGQGANTGELFF

d_gene: -
v_gene: TRBV7-2
len: 15
j_gene: TRBJ1-3
abundance: -
CDR3nt: TGTGCCAGCAGCTTGGTTACGGGGCAGGGAAACACCATATATTTT
CDR3aa: CASSLVTGQGNTIYF

d_gene: -
v_gene: TRBV23-1
len: 13
j_gene: TRBJ2-7
abundance: -
CDR3nt: TGCGCCAGCAGTCAAACAGGCGAGTGCGAGCAGTACTTC
CDR3aa: CASSQTGECEQYF

d_gene: -
v_gene: TRBV5-1
len: 13
j_gene: TRBJ1-6
abundance: few
CDR3nt: TGCGCCAGCAGCTTGGATAACGGTTCACCCCTCCACTTT
CDR3aa: CASSLDNGSPLHF

d_gene: TRBD2
v_gene: TRBV4-3
len: 16
j_gene: TRBJ2-3
abundance: few
CDR3nt: TGCGCCAGCAGCCAAGAGGGCGGGAGGGGCACAGATACGCAGTATTTT
CDR3aa: CASSQEGGRGTDTQYF

d_gene: TRBD1
v_gene: TRBV6-6
len: 14
j_gene: TRBJ1-6
abundance: -
CDR3nt: TGTGCCAGCACCCGGGACAGGAATAATTCACCCCTCCACTTT
CDR3aa: CASTRDRNNSPLHF

d_gene: TRBD2
v_gene: TRBV5-5
len: 16
j_gene: TRBJ2-3
abundance: -
CDR3nt: TGTGCCAGCAGCTGGGGGGCGGGAGGAACCACAGATACGCAGTATTTT
CDR3aa: CASSWGAGGTTDTQYF

d_gene: -
v_gene: TRBV20-1
len: 11
j_gene: TRBJ2-1
abundance: -
CDR3nt: TGCAGTGCTCCGCGGGGCAATGAGCAGTTCTTC
CDR3aa: CSAPRGNEQFF

d_gene: -
v_gene: TRBV5-5
len: 14
j_gene: TRBJ2-7
abundance: -
CDR3nt: TGTGCCAGCAGCCTTCGGACGGTATCCTACGAGCAGTACTTC
CDR3aa: CASSLRTVSYEQYF

d_gene: -
v_gene: TRBV6-2/TRBV6-3
len: 15
j_gene: TRBJ2-7
abundance: -
CDR3nt: TGTGCCAGCATGTTCGGCGGGTCCCAGCCCTACGAGCAGTACTTC
CDR3aa: CASMFGGSQPYEQYF

d_gene: -
v_gene: TRBV28
len: 11
j_gene: TRBJ2-4
abundance: -
CDR3nt: TGTGCCAGCAGTTTTTCTGGGATCTGGTACTTC
CDR3aa: CASSFSGIWYF

d_gene: -
v_gene: TRBV13
len: 16
j_gene: TRBJ2-7
abundance: once
CDR3nt: TGTGCCAGCAGCTTTCGCAGGGCTAAATACTCCTACGAGCAGTACTTC
CDR3aa: CASSFRRAKYSYEQYF

d_gene: TRBD2
v_gene: TRBV9
len: 17
j_gene: TRBJ2-1
abundance: few
CDR3nt: TGTGCCAGCAGCGTAGACCGAGGACTAGCGGCCAACAATGAGCAGTTCTTC
CDR3aa: CASSVDRGLAANNEQFF

d_gene: TRBD1
v_gene: TRBV5-1
len: 15
j_gene: TRBJ2-1
abundance: many
CDR3nt: TGCGCCAGCAGCTTGACCGGACAGGCTGGGGATGAGCAGTTCTTC
CDR3aa: CASSLTGQAGDEQFF

d_gene: -
v_gene: TRBV28
len: 14
j_gene: TRBJ1-1
abundance: many
CDR3nt: TGTGCCAGCAGAGGATGGACATTGAACACTGAAGCTTTCTTT
CDR3aa: CASRGWTLNTEAFF

d_gene: -
v_gene: TRBV11-2
len: 15
j_gene: TRBJ2-7
abundance: -
CDR3nt: TGTGCCAGCAGACATCCTGGGCCCCGGCGGAGCGAGCAGTACTTC
CDR3aa: CASRHPGPRRSEQYF